This T cell receptor beta chain was identified during a study of blood T cell repertoires in COVID-19. Looking at the study overall: Sites across the United States, Italy and Spain contributed samples from acute and convalescent COVID-19. PBMCs, B-cell-depleted T cells, or T cells were the source of the cDNA or gDNA that made up the material.

Authors' analysis steps: Amplification of reference gene primers was used by the study to estimate nucleated cell counts. Clones were sequenced by immunoSEQ multiplex PCR, and TCRdb holds only the in-frame ones, with some missing. V and J calls and clone size are as listed in that table; D and trimming were resolved from the DNA. The profile covers about 190,000 clones, with 88% appearing a single time and around 1.1% taken by the ten largest. CDR1 is SEHNR, CDR2 FQNEAQ, per germline (reference sequence). V was clipped by 8 bases and J by 14 bases; unmatched bases: 2. The CDR3 consists of 9 residues.

The V call is TRBV7-9, the J call TRBJ2-2; 7 nucleotides match TRBD1. This clonotype originated in a young man with acute or convalescent COVID-19. Sequencing was done on a sample of peripheral blood. CDR3 region: CASGTVLFF. The CDR3 DNA is TGTGCCAGCGGGACAGTTCTGTTTTTT.